What follows are 5 T cell receptor beta chains derived from one specimen sequenced in a study of T cell responses to AZD1222 COVID-19 vaccine. Clones were read by immunoSEQ multiplex PCR, and TCRdb kept only the in-frame ones, dropping some. The repertoire holds approximately 100,000 clones, with just over 85% as singletons. This sample comprised peripheral blood, obtained on day 0 of AZD1222 vaccination. The origin of the receptors is an adult in good health.

The V gene is TRBV21-1, the J gene TRBJ1-1; TRBD1 is taken as the D call from the table, unchecked against the DNA. TRBV21-1 corresponds to a pseudogene. This CDR3 has 15 residues. The CDR3 DNA reads TGTGCCAGCAGCAAAGGCCCAGACAGATACACTGAAGCTTTCTTT. Translating gives CASSKGPDRYTEAFF.

The chain joins TRBV7-2 to TRBJ1-2; 12 positions agree with TRBD1. From germline, CDR1 is SGHTA and CDR2 FQGNSA. Trimming took 1 base from V and 8 from J; bases not matched to a gene: 11. The CDR3 covers 17 residues. This chain's CDR3 is CASSLGGVGQGAAGYTF. For the CDR3, the DNA is TGTGCCAGCAGCTTAGGGGGAGTGGGACAGGGGGCTGCGGGCTACACCTTC.

This clone was seen a single time. The CDR3 spells CASSLGSNYGYTF. The DNA for the CDR3 is TGTGCCAGCAGTTTAGGCTCTAACTATGGCTACACCTTC. The genes are TRBV12-3 or TRBV12-4 and TRBJ1-2; no definite D call. Trimming pared 1 base from V and 0 bases from J, leaving 3 bases between. The CDR3 sequence is 13 residues long.

This chain connects TRBV19 to TRBJ2-1, with TRBD1 identical over 8 bases. Germline V CDR1 and CDR2: LNHDA, SQIVND (reference sequence). This CDR3 is built from 17 residues. Trimming removed 2 bases from V and 4 bases from J; junction bases left unmatched: 10. The CDR3 region is CASSIIQGASHYNEQFF. The CDR3 coding sequence is TGTGCCAGTAGTATAATCCAGGGGGCCTCCCATTACAATGAGCAGTTCTTC. Looking up the rest from reference TRBV19 and TRBJ2-1 gives the full variable domain: DGGITQSPKYLFRKEGQNVTLSCEQNLNHDAMYWYRQDPGQGLRLIYYSQIVNDFQKGDIAEGYSVSREKKESFPLTVTSAQKNPTAFYLCASSIIQGASHYNEQFFGPGTRLTVL.

V gene TRBV27 combines with J gene TRBJ2-5; maybe TRBD2 (6 bases). With 1 base removed from V and 2 bases from J, the gap between germline ends came to 11 bases. CDR3 length: 15 residues. Germline lookup yields CDR1 MNHEY and CDR2 SMNVEV (reference sequence). The CDR3 reads CASSLFPGSQETQYF. The CDR3, as DNA: TGTGCCAGCAGTTTATTCCCCGGGAGTCAAGAGACCCAGTACTTC.